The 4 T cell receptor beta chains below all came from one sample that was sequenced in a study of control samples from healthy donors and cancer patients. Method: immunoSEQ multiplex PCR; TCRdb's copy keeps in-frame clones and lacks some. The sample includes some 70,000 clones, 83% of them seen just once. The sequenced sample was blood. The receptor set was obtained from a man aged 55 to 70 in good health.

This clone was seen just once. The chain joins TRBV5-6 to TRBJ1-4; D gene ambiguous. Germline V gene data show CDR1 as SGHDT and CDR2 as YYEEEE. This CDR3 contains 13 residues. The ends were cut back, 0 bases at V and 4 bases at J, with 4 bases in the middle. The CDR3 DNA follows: TGTGCCAGCAGCTTGGTTCGTAATGAAAAACTGTTTTTT. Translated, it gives CASSLVRNEKLFF.

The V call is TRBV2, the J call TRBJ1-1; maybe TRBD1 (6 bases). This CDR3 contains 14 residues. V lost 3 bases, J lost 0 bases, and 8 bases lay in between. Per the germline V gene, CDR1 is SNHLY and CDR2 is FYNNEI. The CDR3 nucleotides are TGTGCCAGCAGTGATCAGGGGTTGAACACTGAAGCTTTCTTT. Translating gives CASSDQGLNTEAFF. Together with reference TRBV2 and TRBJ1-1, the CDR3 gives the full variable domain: EPEVTQTPSHQVTQMGQEVILRCVPISNHLYFYWYRQILGQKVEFLVSFYNNEISEKSEIFDDQFSVERPDGSNFTLKIRSTKLEDSAMYFCASSDQGLNTEAFFGQGTRLTVV.

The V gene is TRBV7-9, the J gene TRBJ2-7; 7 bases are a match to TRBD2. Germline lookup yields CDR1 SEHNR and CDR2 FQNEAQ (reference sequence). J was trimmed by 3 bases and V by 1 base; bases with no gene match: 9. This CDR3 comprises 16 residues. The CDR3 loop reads CASSLGGGRPYYEQYF. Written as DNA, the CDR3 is TGTGCCAGCAGCTTAGGCGGCGGGAGACCTTACTACGAGCAGTACTTC.

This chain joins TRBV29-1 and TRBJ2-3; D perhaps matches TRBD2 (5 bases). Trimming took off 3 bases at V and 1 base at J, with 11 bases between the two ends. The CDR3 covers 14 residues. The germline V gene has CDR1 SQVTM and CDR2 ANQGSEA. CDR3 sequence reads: CSVDGVSRTDTQYF. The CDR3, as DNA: TGCAGCGTTGACGGGGTTAGTCGCACAGATACGCAGTATTTT.